The T cell receptor (beta chain) described here comes from a study of CD8 T cells in ankylosing spondylitis. This clonotype was recorded at least ten times. The CDR3 has 15 residues. Germline V gene data show CDR1 as SGHRS and CDR2 as YFSETQ. Trimming pared 2 bases from V and 1 base from J, leaving 13 bases between. Via MiXCR, TCRdb re-called the 5' RACE reads, giving one row per CDR3 protein. The table includes over 95,000 distinct CDR3 sequences, 7.5% to 9% detected once. Sequenced input: blood, either unsorted or a sorted T cell fraction (not recorded which). The J gene is TRBJ2-7, the V gene TRBV5-1; D may be TRBD1 (6 bases). The receptor was isolated from a male donor with ankylosing spondylitis or in good health (not recorded which). The CDR3 DNA follows: TGCGCCAGCAGCTTATTGACAGGTCTTTCCTACGAGCAGTACTTC. It translates to CASSLLTGLSYEQYF.